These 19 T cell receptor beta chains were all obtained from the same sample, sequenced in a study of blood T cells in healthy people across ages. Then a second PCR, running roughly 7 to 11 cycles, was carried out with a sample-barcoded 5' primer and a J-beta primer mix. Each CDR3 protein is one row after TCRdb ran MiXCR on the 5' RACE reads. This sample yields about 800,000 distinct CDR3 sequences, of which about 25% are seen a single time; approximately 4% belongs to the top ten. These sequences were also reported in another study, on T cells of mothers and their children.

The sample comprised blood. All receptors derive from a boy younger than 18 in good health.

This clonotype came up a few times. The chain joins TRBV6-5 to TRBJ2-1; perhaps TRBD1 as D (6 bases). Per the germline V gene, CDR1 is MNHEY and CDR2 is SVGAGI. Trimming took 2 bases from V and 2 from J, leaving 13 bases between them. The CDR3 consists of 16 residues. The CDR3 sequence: CASSYGTGMTYNEQFF. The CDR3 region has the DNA TGTGCCAGCAGTTACGGTACAGGGATGACCTACAATGAGCAGTTCTTC.

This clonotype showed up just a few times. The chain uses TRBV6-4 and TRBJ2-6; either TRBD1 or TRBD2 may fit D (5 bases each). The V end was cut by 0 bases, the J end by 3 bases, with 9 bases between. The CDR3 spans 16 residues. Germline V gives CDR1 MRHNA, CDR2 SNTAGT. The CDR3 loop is CASSDSRGGGANVLTF. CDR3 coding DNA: TGTGCCAGCAGTGACTCGAGGGGTGGTGGGGCCAACGTCCTGACTTTC.

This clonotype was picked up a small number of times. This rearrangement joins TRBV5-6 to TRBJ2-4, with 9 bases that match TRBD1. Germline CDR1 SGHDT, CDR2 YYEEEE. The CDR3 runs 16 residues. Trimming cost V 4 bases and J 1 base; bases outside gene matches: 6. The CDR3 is CASSPRDRVAKNIQYF. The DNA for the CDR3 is TGTGCCAGCAGCCCCCGGGACAGGGTGGCCAAAAACATTCAGTACTTC. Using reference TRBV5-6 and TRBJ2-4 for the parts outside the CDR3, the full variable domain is DAGVTQSPTHLIKTRGQQVTLRCSPKSGHDTVSWYQQALGQGPQFIFQYYEEEERQRGNFPDRFSGHQFPNYSSELNVNALLLGDSALYLCASSPRDRVAKNIQYFGAGTRLSVL.

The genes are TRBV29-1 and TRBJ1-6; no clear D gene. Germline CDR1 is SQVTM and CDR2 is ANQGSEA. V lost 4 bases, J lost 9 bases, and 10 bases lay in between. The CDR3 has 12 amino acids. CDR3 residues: CSVGALGSPLHF. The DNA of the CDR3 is TGCAGCGTTGGAGCACTGGGTTCACCCCTCCACTTT.

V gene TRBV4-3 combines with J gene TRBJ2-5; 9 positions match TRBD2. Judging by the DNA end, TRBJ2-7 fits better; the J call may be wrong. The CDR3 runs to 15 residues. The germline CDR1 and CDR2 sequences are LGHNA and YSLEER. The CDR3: CASSQESSGIYEQYF. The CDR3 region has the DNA TGCGCCAGCAGCCAAGAGTCTAGCGGGATCTACGAGCAGTACTTC.

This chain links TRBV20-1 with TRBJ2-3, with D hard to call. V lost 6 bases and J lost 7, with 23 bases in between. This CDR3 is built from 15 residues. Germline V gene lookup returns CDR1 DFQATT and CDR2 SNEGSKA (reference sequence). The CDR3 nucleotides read TGCAGTGCCAGACCCCTTACCGAGGCACTTAATACGCAGTATTTT. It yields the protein CSARPLTEALNTQYF.

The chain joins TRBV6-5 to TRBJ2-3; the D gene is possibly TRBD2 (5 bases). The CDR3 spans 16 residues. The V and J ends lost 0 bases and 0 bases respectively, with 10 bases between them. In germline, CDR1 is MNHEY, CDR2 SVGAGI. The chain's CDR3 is CASSYSIGSSTDTQYF. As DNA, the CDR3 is TGTGCCAGCAGTTACTCGATAGGGAGCAGCACAGATACGCAGTATTTT.

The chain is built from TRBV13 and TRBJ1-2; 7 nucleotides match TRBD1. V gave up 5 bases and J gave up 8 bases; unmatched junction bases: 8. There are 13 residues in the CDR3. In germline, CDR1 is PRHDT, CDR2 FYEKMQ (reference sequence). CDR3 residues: CASSPGQERGYTF. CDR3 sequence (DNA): TGTGCCAGCAGCCCCGGACAGGAGAGGGGCTACACCTTC.

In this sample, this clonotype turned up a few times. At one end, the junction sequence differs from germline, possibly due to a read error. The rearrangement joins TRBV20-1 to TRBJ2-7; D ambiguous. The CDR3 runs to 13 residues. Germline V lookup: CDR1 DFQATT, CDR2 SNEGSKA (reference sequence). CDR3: CSARRTPSYEQYF. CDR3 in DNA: TGTAGTGCTAGACGAACCCCCAGCTACGAGCAGTACTTC.

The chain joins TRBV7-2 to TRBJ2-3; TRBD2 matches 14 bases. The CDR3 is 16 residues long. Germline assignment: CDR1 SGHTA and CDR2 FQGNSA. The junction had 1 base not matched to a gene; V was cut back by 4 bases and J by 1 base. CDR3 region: CASSSGLAGGTDTQYF. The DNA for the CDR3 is TGTGCCAGCAGCTCGGGACTAGCGGGGGGCACAGATACGCAGTATTTT.

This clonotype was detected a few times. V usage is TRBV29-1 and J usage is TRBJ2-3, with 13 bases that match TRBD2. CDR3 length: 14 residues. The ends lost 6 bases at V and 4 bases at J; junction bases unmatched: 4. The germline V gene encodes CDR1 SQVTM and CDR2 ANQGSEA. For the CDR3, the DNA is TGCAGCGTAGGGACTAGCGGGGCCGCAGATACGCAGTATTTT. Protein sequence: CSVGTSGAADTQYF.

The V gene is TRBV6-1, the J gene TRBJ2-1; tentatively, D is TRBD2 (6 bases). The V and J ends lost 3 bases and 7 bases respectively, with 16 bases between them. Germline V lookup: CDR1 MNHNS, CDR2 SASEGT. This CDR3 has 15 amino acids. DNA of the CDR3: TGTGCCAGCAGTGAGTGGGACTCCGAGGGGAATGAGCAGTTCTTC. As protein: CASSEWDSEGNEQFF.

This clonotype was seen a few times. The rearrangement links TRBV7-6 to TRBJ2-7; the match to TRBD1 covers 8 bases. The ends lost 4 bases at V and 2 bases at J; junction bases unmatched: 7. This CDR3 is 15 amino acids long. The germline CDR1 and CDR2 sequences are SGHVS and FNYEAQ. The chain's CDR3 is CASSSRTGLAYEQYF. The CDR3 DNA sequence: TGTGCCAGCAGCTCGCGGACAGGGTTGGCCTACGAGCAGTACTTC.

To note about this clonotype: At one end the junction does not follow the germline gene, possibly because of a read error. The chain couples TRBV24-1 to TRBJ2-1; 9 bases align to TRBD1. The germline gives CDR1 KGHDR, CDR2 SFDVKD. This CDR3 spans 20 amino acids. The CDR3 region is CATSDYLRTGDISSYNEQSF. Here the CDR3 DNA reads TGTGCCACCAGTGATTACCTGAGGACAGGGGACATAAGCTCCTACAATGAGCAGTCCTTC.

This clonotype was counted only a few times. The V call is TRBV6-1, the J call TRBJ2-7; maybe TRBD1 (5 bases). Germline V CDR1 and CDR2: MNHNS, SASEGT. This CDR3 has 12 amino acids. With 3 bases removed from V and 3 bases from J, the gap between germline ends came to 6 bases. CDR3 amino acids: CASSDTGYEQYF. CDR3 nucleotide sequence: TGTGCCAGCAGTGATACAGGCTACGAGCAGTACTTC.

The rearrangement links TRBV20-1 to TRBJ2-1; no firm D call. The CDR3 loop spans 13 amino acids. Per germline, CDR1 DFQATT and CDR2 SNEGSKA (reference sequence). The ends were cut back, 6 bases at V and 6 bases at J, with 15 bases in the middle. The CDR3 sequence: CSAIRTGVNEQFF. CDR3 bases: TGCAGTGCCATTCGGACGGGCGTCAATGAGCAGTTCTTC.

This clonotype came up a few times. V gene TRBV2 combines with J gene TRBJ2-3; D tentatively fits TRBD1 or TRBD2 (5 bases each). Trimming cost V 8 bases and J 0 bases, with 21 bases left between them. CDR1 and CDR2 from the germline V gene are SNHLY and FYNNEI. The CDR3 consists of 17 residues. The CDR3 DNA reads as TGTGCCAGCGAGAAGGGGACCCTCGGGTCTAGCACAGATACGCAGTATTTT. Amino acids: CASEKGTLGSSTDTQYF.

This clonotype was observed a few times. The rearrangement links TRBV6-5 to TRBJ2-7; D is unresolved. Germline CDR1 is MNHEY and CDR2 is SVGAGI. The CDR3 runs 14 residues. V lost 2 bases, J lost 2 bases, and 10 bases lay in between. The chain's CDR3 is CASSYLWGPYEQYF. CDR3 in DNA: TGTGCCAGCAGTTACCTGTGGGGTCCCTACGAGCAGTACTTC.

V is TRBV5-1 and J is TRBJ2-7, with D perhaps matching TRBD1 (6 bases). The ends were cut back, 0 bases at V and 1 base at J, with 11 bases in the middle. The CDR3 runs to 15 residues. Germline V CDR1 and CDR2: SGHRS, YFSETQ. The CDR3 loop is CASSLGTAASYEQYF. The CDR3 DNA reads TGCGCCAGCAGCTTGGGGACAGCGGCTTCCTACGAGCAGTACTTC.